This T cell receptor (beta chain) was sequenced for a study of cytomegalovirus exposure and HLA in healthy donors. TCRdb keeps only in-frame clones here, not all; method: immunoSEQ multiplex PCR. This table has more than 140,000 clones, about 88% appearing once. The CDR3 loop spans 16 amino acids. Germline V gene lookup returns CDR1 SGHAT and CDR2 FQNNGV. Trimming cost V 2 bases and J 0 bases, with 10 bases left between them. The sequenced sample was PBMCs. The source of this sequence is a woman aged 18-29 years in good health and CMV-seropositive. The chain uses TRBV11-2 and TRBJ2-2; possible D gene TRBD2, 5 bases. The CDR3 region has the DNA TGTGCCAGCAGCTTATCGCTAGCTTCGAACACCGGGGAGCTGTTTTTT. Protein: CASSLSLASNTGELFF. Filled out from reference TRBV11-2 and TRBJ2-2, the complete variable domain reads EAGVAQSPRYKIIEKRQSVAFWCNPISGHATLYWYQQILGQGPKLLIQFQNNGVVDDSQLPKDRFSAERLKGVDSTLKIQPAKLEDSAVYLCASSLSLASNTGELFFGEGSRLTVL.